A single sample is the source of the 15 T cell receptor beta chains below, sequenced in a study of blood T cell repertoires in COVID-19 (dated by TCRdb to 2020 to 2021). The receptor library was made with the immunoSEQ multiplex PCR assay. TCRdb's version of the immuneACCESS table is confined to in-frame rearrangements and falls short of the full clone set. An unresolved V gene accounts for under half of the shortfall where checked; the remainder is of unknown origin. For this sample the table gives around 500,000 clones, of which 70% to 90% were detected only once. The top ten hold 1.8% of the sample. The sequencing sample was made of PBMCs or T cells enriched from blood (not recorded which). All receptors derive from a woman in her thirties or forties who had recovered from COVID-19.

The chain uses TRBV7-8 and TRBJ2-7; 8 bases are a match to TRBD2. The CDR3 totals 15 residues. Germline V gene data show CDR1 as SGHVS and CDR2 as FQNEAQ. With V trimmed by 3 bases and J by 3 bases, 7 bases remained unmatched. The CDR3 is CASSFSTSGNYEQYF. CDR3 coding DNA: TGTGCCAGCAGCTTCTCCACTAGCGGCAACTACGAGCAGTACTTC.

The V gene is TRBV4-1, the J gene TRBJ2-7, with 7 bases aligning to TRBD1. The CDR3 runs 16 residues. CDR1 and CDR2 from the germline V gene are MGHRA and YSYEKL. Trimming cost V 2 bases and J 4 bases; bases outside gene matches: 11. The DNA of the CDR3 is TGCGCCAGCAGCCAACGACAGGGAGTCGAGATATACGAGCAGTACTTC. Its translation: CASSQRQGVEIYEQYF.

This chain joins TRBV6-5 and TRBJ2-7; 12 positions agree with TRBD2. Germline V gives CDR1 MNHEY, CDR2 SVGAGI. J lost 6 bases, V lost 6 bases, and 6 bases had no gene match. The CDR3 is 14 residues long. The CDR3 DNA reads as TGTGCCAGCAGCCAGACTAGCGGGAGAGTCGAGCAGTACTTC. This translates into CASSQTSGRVEQYF.

The CDR3 reads CAILGQSPYNEQFF. The DNA of the CDR3 is TGTGCCATCCTGGGACAGAGCCCATACAATGAGCAGTTCTTC. V is TRBV10-3 and J is TRBJ2-1, with 7 bases lining up with TRBD1. The germline gives CDR1 ENHRY, CDR2 SYGVKD. The trim removed 8 bases at V and 4 bases at J, leaving 8 bases unmatched. This CDR3 contains 14 residues.

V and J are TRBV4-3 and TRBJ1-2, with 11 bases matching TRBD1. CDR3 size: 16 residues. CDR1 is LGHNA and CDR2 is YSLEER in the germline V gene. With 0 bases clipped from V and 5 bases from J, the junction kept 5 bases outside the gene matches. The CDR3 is CASSQDRTGGLYGYTF. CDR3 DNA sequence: TGCGCCAGCAGCCAAGACCGGACAGGGGGCCTTTATGGCTACACCTTC.

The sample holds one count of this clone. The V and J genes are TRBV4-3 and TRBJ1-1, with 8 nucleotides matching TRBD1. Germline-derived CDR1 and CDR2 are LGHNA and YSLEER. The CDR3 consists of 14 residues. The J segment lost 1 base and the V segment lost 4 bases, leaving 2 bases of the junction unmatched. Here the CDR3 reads CASSRGQGNTEAFF. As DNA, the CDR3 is TGCGCCAGCAGCCGCGGACAGGGGAACACTGAAGCTTTCTTT.

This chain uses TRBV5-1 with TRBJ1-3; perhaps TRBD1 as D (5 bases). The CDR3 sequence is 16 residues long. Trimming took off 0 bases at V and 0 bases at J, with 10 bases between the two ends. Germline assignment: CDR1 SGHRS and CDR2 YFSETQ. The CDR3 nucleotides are TGCGCCAGCAGCTTGGGGGGCAGCTACTCTGGAAACACCATATATTTT. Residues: CASSLGGSYSGNTIYF.

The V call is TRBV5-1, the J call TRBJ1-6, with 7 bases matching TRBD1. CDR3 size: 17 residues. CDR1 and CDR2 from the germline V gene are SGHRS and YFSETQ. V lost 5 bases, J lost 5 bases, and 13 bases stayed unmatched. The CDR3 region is CASSPTDRDQHNSPLHF. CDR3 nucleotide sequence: TGCGCCAGCAGTCCAACCGACAGGGACCAGCATAATTCACCCCTCCACTTT.

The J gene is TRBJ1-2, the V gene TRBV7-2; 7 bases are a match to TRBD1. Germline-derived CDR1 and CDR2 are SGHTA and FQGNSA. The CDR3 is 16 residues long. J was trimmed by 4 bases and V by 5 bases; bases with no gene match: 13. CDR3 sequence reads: CASSRDSPLYSYGYTF. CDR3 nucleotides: TGTGCCAGCAGCCGGGACAGCCCGCTGTATAGCTATGGCTACACCTTC.

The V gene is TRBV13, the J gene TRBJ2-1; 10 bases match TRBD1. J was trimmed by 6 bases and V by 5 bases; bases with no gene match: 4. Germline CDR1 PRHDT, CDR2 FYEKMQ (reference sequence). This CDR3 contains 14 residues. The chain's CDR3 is CASSAGQGFNEQFF. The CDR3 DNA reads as TGTGCCAGCAGCGCGGGACAGGGGTTCAATGAGCAGTTCTTC.

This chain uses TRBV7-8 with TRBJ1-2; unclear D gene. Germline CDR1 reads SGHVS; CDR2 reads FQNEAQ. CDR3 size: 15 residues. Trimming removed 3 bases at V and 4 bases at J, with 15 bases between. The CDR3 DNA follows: TGTGCCAGCAGCTTGTGGGTGGCAGAGGGCTATGGCTACACCTTC. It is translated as CASSLWVAEGYGYTF.

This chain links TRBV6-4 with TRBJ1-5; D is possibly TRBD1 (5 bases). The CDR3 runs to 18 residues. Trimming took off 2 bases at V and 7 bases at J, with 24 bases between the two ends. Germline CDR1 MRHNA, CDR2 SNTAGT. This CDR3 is CASSDLRRQNSSLQPQHF. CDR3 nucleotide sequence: TGTGCCAGCAGTGACCTACGACGACAGAATAGTTCGCTGCAGCCCCAGCATTTT.

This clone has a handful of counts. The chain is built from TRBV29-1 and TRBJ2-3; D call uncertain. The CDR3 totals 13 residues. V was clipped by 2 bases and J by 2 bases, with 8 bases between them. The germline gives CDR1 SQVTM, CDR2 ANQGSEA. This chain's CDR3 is CSVESSVTDTQYF. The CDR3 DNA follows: TGCAGCGTTGAATCGTCGGTCACAGATACGCAGTATTTT.

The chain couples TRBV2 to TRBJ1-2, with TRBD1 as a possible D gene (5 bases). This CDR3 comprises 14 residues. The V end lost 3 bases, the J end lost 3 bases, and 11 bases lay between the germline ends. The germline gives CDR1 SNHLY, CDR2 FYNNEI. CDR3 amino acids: CASSEQGGDYGYTF. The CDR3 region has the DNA TGTGCCAGCAGTGAGCAGGGCGGCGACTATGGCTACACCTTC.

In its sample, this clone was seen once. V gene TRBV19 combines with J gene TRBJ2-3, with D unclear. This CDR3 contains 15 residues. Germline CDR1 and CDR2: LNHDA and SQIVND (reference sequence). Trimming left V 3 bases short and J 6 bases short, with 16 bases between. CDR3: CASSMSIGRFDTQYF. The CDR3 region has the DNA TGTGCCAGTAGTATGTCCATTGGCCGCTTCGATACGCAGTATTTT.